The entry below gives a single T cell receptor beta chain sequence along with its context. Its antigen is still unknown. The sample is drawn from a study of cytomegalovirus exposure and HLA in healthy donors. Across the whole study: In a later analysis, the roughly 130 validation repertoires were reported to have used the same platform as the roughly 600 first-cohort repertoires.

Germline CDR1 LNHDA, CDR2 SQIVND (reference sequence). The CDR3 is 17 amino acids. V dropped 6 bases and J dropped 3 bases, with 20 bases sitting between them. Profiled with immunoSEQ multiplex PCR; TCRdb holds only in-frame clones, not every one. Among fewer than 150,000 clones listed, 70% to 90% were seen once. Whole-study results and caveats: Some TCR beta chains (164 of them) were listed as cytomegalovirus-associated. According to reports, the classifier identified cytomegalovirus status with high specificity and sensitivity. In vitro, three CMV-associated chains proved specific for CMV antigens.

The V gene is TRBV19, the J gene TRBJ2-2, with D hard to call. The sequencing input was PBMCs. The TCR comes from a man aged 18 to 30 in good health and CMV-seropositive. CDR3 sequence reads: CASSPSRSALDTGELFF. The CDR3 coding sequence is TGTGCCAGTAGCCCCAGTAGGAGCGCGTTAGACACCGGGGAGCTGTTTTTT.